One and the same sample provided the 13 T cell receptor beta chains below, sequenced in a study of cytomegalovirus exposure and HLA in healthy donors. PCR involved 60 Vbeta and 13 Jbeta primers. Produced via immunoSEQ multiplex PCR; TCRdb's table is partial and in-frame only. The sample lists some 190,000 clones; around 80% were seen once. The source material was PBMCs. The receptors were sampled from a woman younger than 45 in good health and CMV-seropositive.

V is TRBV4-2 and J is TRBJ2-1, with a weak D call TRBD2 (7 bases). The V end lost 5 bases, the J end lost 5 bases, and 22 bases lay between the germline ends. In germline, CDR1 is LGHNA, CDR2 YNFKEQ. The CDR3 totals 17 residues. This CDR3 is CASSGFPSRGADNEQFF. The CDR3 DNA reads as TGTGCCAGCAGCGGATTCCCGAGCCGGGGGGCGGACAATGAGCAGTTCTTC.

This chain links TRBV23-1 with TRBJ1-5; D is undetermined. TRBV23-1 is flagged as an ORF with uncertain function. V lost 1 base and J lost 4, with 8 bases in between. CDR3 length: 14 residues. CDR3 sequence (DNA): TGCGCCAGCAGTCAATTGCAGTATAATCAGCCCCAGCATTTT. This translates into CASSQLQYNQPQHF.

V and J are TRBV9 and TRBJ1-5; TRBD1 is a possible D gene (6 bases). CDR1 is SGDLS and CDR2 is YYNGEE in the germline V gene. Trimming stripped 2 bases from V and 6 bases from J, with 15 bases between. The CDR3 runs to 15 residues. For the CDR3, the DNA is TGTGCCAGCAGCGTTGGAGGGGGGGAGGCTCAGCCCCAGCATTTT. This translates into CASSVGGGEAQPQHF.

The V gene is TRBV6-4, the J gene TRBJ2-1; 11 nucleotides align to TRBD2. The CDR3 contains 15 residues. Germline V gene data show CDR1 as MRHNA and CDR2 as SNTAGT. After removal of 5 bases from V and 4 bases from J, the junction contained 4 bases not matched to a gene. DNA for the CDR3: TGTGCCAGCAGTCTACTAGCGGGGGCTTACAATGAGCAGTTCTTC. It specifies CASSLLAGAYNEQFF.

The J gene is TRBJ1-6, the V gene TRBV6-1; the D is unclear. CDR1 is MNHNS, CDR2 SASEGT, per germline. The CDR3 contains 14 residues. The V end lost 0 bases, the J end lost 6 bases, and 6 bases lay between the germline ends. In nucleotides, the CDR3 is TGTGCCAGCAGTGAAGCGTGGGCTAATTCACCCCTCCACTTT. Residues: CASSEAWANSPLHF.

The chain links TRBV2 to TRBJ1-1; no clear D gene. The CDR3 totals 14 residues. Trimming removed 6 bases from V and 0 bases from J, with 11 bases in between. CDR1 and CDR2 from the germline V gene are SNHLY and FYNNEI. CDR3 bases: TGTGCCAGCAGGTTCACTCAAGTGAACACTGAAGCTTTCTTT. Translated, it gives CASRFTQVNTEAFF.

The rearrangement uses TRBV11-3 and TRBJ2-3; 10 bases are a match to TRBD2. The CDR3 loop spans 15 amino acids. Trimming removed 5 bases from V and 0 bases from J; junction bases left unmatched: 2. CDR1 is SGHNT and CDR2 is YENEEA in the germline V gene. CDR3 amino acids: CASSRTSGSTDTQYF. CDR3 nucleotides: TGTGCCAGCAGCCGGACTAGCGGAAGCACAGATACGCAGTATTTT.

This chain links TRBV5-6 with TRBJ1-1; 11 bases are a match to TRBD1. This CDR3 spans 19 amino acids. The ends lost 3 bases at V and 3 bases at J; junction bases unmatched: 16. Germline assignment: CDR1 SGHDT and CDR2 YYEEEE. CDR3 DNA: TGTGCCAGCAGCTCGATCACGAGGACAGGGGGCTTGGGGGACACTGAAGCTTTCTTT. Translating it yields CASSSITRTGGLGDTEAFF.

The sample holds one count of this clone. The chain couples TRBV6-5 to TRBJ1-6; D gene uncertain. Trimming shortened V by 7 bases and J by 5 bases, and 9 bases separated the two germline ends. The CDR3 is 13 amino acids. The germline V gene has CDR1 MNHEY and CDR2 SVGAGI. CDR3 protein: CASTEANNSPLHF. In nucleotides, the CDR3 is TGTGCCAGCACGGAGGCGAATAATTCACCCCTCCACTTT.

The genes are TRBV7-2 and TRBJ2-7, with D perhaps TRBD2 (6 bases). This CDR3 has 14 residues. Germline lookup yields CDR1 SGHTA and CDR2 FQGNSA. V was clipped by 4 bases and J by 2 bases, with 12 bases between them. CDR3 bases: TGTGCCAGCAGCTATATAGCGGTCACCTACGAGCAGTACTTC. It specifies CASSYIAVTYEQYF.

This chain uses TRBV5-8 with TRBJ2-3; TRBD1 agrees at 8 bases. Germline CDR1 and CDR2: SGHTS and YDEGEE. The CDR3 sequence is 16 residues long. V lost 4 bases to trimming and J lost 2 bases; unmatched junction nucleotides: 9. The CDR3 reads CASSVARDRLTDTQYF. The CDR3 region has the DNA TGTGCCAGCAGCGTGGCACGGGACAGGCTCACAGATACGCAGTATTTT. Together with reference TRBV5-8 and TRBJ2-3, the CDR3 gives the full variable domain: EAGVTQSPTHLIKTRGQQATLRCSPISGHTSVYWYQQALGLGLQFLLWYDEGEERNRGNFPPRFSGRQFPNYSSELNVNALELEDSALYLCASSVARDRLTDTQYFGPGTRLTVL.

The chain has TRBV10-3 and TRBJ2-2, with 10 bases fitting TRBD1. The CDR3 contains 16 residues. Germline V gene data show CDR1 as ENHRY and CDR2 as SYGVKD. Germline trimming cut 2 bases from V and 6 bases from J; bases unmatched to any gene: 6. The CDR3 is CAISELRQGAPGELFF. The CDR3 region has the DNA TGTGCCATCAGTGAGCTAAGACAGGGGGCTCCCGGGGAGCTGTTTTTT.

J is TRBJ1-4 and V is TRBV5-5, with 11 bases lining up with TRBD1. V trimming: 4 bases; J trimming: 4 bases; junction bases outside the gene matches: 6. Per the germline V gene, CDR1 is SGHKS and CDR2 is YYEKEE (reference sequence). The CDR3 spans 16 residues. This CDR3 reads CASSGGDRGVNEKLFF. The CDR3 nucleotides read TGTGCCAGCAGCGGAGGGGACAGGGGGGTTAATGAAAAACTGTTTTTT.